Described below is a single T cell receptor beta chain sequence and its context. The V segment lost 4 bases and the J segment 1 base; nucleotides outside the gene matches: 9. Germline V CDR1 and CDR2: SGHRS, YFSETQ. This CDR3 is 18 amino acids long. This record belongs to a study of blood T cell repertoires in COVID-19. As for the study in general: The samples span acute and convalescent COVID-19 from the United States, Italy and Spain.

Profiling relied on immunoSEQ multiplex PCR, and the TCRdb table lists in-frame clones only, not all of them. In the table there are fewer than 300,000 clones, around 83% of which are singletons. The rearrangement joins TRBV5-1 to TRBJ2-1; 12 bases map to TRBD2. Sequenced sample: peripheral blood. This TCR was sampled from a man older than 75 with acute or convalescent COVID-19. The CDR3 DNA is TGCGCCAGCAGCAAGCTAGCGGGAGGGTTTAGTTCCTACAATGAGCAGTTCTTC. The encoded protein is CASSKLAGGFSSYNEQFF.